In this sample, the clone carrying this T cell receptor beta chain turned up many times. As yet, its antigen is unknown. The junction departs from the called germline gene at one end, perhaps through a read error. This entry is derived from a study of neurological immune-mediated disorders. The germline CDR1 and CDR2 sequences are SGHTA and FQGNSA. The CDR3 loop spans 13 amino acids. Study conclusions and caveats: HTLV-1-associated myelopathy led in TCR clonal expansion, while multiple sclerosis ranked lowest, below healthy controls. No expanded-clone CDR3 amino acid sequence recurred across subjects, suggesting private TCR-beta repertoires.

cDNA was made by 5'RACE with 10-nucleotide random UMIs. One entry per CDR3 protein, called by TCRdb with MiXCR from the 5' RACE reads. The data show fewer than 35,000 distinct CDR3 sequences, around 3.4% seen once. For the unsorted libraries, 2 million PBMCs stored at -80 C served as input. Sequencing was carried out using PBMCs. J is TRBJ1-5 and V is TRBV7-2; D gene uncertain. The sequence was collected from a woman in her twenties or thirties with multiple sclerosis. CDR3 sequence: CASSLRGYQPQNF. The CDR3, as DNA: TGTGCCAGCAGCCTAAGAGGGTATCAGCCCCAGAATTTT.